These 10 T cell receptor beta chains were all obtained from the same sample, sequenced in a study of cytomegalovirus exposure and HLA in healthy donors. 60 Vbeta and 13 Jbeta primers were used in PCR. Sequenced by immunoSEQ multiplex PCR; TCRdb stores in-frame clones only, minus some. The sample holds 50,000 to 60,000 clones, 77% seen once. Input material: PBMCs. The origin of the receptors is a woman in her 40s in good health and CMV-seropositive.

The chain carries TRBV4-2 and TRBJ1-5, with D maybe TRBD1 (6 bases). The CDR3 has 17 residues. Trimming stripped 0 bases from V and 4 bases from J, with 16 bases between. Germline V lookup: CDR1 LGHNA, CDR2 YNFKEQ. CDR3 protein: CASSQDTSTGLNQPQHF. CDR3 bases: TGTGCCAGCAGCCAAGATACGTCGACAGGCCTAAATCAGCCCCAGCATTTT.

This clone was counted between two and nine times. V usage is TRBV11-3 and J usage is TRBJ2-5; no definite D call. The CDR3 loop spans 13 amino acids. V lost 5 bases to trimming and J lost 2 bases, with 9 bases between them. Germline V gene lookup returns CDR1 SGHNT and CDR2 YENEEA. For the CDR3, the DNA is TGTGCCAGCAGCCAGGATGGTCAAGAGACCCAGTACTTC. The encoded protein is CASSQDGQETQYF. The full variable domain, with the rest looked up from reference TRBV11-3 and TRBJ2-5, is EAGVVQSPRYKIIEKKQPVAFWCNPISGHNTLYWYLQNLGQGPELLIRYENEEAVDDSQLPKDRFSAERLKGVDSTLKIQPAELGDSAVYLCASSQDGQETQYFGPGTRLLVL.

This chain connects TRBV5-8 to TRBJ2-7, with 7 bases lining up with TRBD1. Germline CDR1 is SGHTS and CDR2 is YDEGEE. This CDR3 comprises 15 residues. Germline trimming cut 4 bases from V and 5 bases from J; bases unmatched to any gene: 12. This CDR3 is CASSASLTGFNEQYF. The CDR3 coding sequence is TGTGCCAGCAGCGCCAGCCTGACAGGGTTCAACGAGCAGTACTTC.

Comments on this clone: An end of the junction does not agree with germline; a read error may underlie this. The chain has TRBV30 and TRBJ1-1; perhaps TRBD1 as D (6 bases). The CDR3 is 14 residues long. Germline assignment: CDR1 GTSNPN and CDR2 SVGIG (reference sequence). The DNA of the CDR3 is TGTGCACTTAGTACCGGGACAATGAACACTAAAGCTTTCTTT. Its translation is CALSTGTMNTKAFF.

In regard to this clone: One end of the junction does not line up with germline, which may come from a read error. CDR3 bases: TGTGCCAGCAGTCAAGGGGCAGAAGTTAACTATGGCTACACCTTC. Encoded protein: CASSQGAEVNYGYTF. This sequence joins TRBV4-2 and TRBJ1-2; D may be TRBD1 (5 bases). This CDR3 spans 15 amino acids. In germline, CDR1 is LGHNA, CDR2 YNFKEQ.

There are a few counts of this clone. The chain couples TRBV2 to TRBJ2-1, with a weak D call TRBD1 (5 bases). V lost 6 bases and J 10 bases, leaving 22 bases between the germline ends. Germline V CDR1 and CDR2: SNHLY, FYNNEI. This CDR3 has 15 amino acids. DNA for the CDR3: TGTGCCAGCAGGGGTGGGGCAGGGTTGTCTAGAGAGCAGTTCTTC. Translated: CASRGGAGLSREQFF.

V and J are TRBV5-1 and TRBJ1-3, with 8 nucleotides matching TRBD1. This CDR3 is built from 14 residues. The ends lost 4 bases at V and 4 bases at J; junction bases unmatched: 4. Germline-derived CDR1 and CDR2 are SGHRS and YFSETQ. The CDR3 region is CASSRQGSGNTIYF. In DNA form, the CDR3 reads TGCGCCAGCAGCAGACAGGGGTCCGGAAACACCATATATTTT.

This clone showed up just a few times. This CDR3 reads CASSLGWGDYEQYF. The CDR3 nucleotides are TGTGCCAGCAGCTTGGGCTGGGGGGACTACGAGCAGTACTTC. The V gene is TRBV5-6, the J gene TRBJ2-7; maybe TRBD2 (6 bases). Trimming took 0 bases from V and 3 from J, leaving 10 bases between them. The CDR3 contains 14 residues. Germline CDR1 SGHDT, CDR2 YYEEEE.

The chain uses TRBV4-2 and TRBJ2-1, with 9 bases that match TRBD1. CDR1 LGHNA and CDR2 YNFKEQ come from the germline V gene. This CDR3 spans 15 amino acids. J gave up 3 bases and V 2 bases, and 2 bases lay outside the gene matches. The CDR3 is CASSQMGQGYNEQFF. CDR3 bases: TGTGCCAGCAGCCAAATGGGACAGGGCTACAATGAGCAGTTCTTC.

The J gene is TRBJ2-2, the V gene TRBV2, with TRBD2 matching 13 bases. V lost 4 bases, J lost 0 bases, and 2 bases stayed unmatched. The CDR3 is made up of 17 amino acids. The germline gives CDR1 SNHLY, CDR2 FYNNEI. The CDR3 is CASSVTSGGPNTGELFF. In DNA form, the CDR3 reads TGTGCCAGCAGTGTGACTAGCGGGGGGCCGAACACCGGGGAGCTGTTTTTT.